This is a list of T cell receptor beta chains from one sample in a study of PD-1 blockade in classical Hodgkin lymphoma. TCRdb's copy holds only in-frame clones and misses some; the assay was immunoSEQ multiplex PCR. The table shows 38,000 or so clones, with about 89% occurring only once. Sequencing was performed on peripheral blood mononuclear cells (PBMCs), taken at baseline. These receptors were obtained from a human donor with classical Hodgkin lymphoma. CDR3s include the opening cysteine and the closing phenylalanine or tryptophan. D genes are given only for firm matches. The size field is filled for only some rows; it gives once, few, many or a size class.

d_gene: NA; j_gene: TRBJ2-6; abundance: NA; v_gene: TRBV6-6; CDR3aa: CASSYEGSGANVLTF; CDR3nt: TGTGCCAGCAGTTACGAGGGGTCTGGGGCCAACGTCCTGACTTTC
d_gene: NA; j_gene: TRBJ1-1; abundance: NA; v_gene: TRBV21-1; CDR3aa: CASSNGQAPLSGTEAFF; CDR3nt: TGTGCCAGCAGCAACGGACAGGCCCCCCTCTCAGGCACTGAAGCTTTCTTT
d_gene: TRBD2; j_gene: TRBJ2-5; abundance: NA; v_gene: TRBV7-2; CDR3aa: CASAGVVAGDGTQYF; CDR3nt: TGTGCCAGCGCTGGGGTAGTAGCGGGAGATGGGACCCAGTACTTC
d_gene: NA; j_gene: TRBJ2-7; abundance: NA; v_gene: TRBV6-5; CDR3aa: CASSYPGSSYEQYF; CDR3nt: TGTGCCAGCAGTTACCCGGGGAGCTCCTACGAGCAGTACTTC
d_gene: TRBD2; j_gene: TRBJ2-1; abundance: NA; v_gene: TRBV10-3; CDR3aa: CAISESRLAGGYNEQFF; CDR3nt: TGTGCCATCAGTGAGTCGCGACTAGCGGGAGGCTACAATGAGCAGTTCTTC
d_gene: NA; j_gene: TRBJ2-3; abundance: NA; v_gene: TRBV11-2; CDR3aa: CAGTPVDDTQYF; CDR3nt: TGTGCCGGCACCCCTGTTGACGATACGCAGTATTTT
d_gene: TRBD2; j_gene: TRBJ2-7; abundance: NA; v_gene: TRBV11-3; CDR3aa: CASSFGLAGIHEQYF; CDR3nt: TGTGCCAGCAGCTTCGGACTAGCGGGTATACACGAGCAGTACTTC
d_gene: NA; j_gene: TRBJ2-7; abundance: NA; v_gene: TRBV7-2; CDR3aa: CASSFAGEYEQYF; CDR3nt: TGTGCCAGCAGCTTTGCAGGGGAGTACGAGCAGTACTTC
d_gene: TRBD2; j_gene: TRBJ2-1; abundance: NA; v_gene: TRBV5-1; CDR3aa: CASSLSLGFSGLAVDNEQFF; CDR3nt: TGCGCCAGCAGCTTGAGCCTGGGCTTCTCAGGACTAGCTGTTGATAATGAGCAGTTCTTC
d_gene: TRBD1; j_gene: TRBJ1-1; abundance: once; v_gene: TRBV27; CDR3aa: CASSPNFQGGTEAFF; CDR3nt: TGTGCCAGCAGTCCCAACTTTCAGGGGGGGACTGAAGCTTTCTTT
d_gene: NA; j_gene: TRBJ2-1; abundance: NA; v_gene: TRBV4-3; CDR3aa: CASSQGHNNEQFF; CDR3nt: TGCGCCAGCAGCCAAGGCCACAACAATGAGCAGTTCTTC
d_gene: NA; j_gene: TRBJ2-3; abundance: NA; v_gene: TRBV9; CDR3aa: CASSVDVGGPWGTDTQYF; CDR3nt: TGTGCCAGCAGCGTAGACGTGGGGGGGCCGTGGGGCACAGATACGCAGTATTTT
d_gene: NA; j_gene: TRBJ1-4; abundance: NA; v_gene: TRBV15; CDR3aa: CATSPGLLREKLFF; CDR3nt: TGTGCCACCAGCCCAGGGTTATTAAGGGAAAAACTGTTTTTT
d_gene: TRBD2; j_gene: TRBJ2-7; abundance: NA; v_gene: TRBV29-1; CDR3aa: CSARSGLAEIYEQYF; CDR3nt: TGCAGCGCTCGCTCGGGACTAGCGGAGATCTACGAGCAGTACTTC
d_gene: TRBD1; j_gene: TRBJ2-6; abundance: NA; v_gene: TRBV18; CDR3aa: CASSPDRAGANVLTF; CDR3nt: TGTGCCAGCTCACCGGACAGGGCTGGGGCCAACGTCCTGACTTTC
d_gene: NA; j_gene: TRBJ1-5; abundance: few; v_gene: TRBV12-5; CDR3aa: CASRGSDQPQHF; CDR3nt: TGTGCTAGCAGGGGTTCGGATCAGCCCCAGCATTTT
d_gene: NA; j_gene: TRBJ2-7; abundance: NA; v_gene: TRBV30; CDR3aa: CAWSVGRGPYEQYF; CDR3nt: TGTGCCTGGAGTGTCGGAAGGGGCCCCTACGAGCAGTACTTC
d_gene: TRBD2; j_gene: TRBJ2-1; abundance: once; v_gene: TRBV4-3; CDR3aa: CASSQELGIAGRWSYNEQFF; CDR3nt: TGCGCCAGCAGCCAAGAACTCGGTATAGCGGGACGTTGGTCCTACAATGAGCAGTTCTTC
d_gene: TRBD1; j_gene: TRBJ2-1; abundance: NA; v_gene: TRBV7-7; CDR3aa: CASSQDRGYNEQFF; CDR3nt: TGTGCCAGCAGCCAAGACAGGGGGTACAATGAGCAGTTCTTC
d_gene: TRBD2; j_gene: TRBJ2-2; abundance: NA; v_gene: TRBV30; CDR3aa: CAWSVGLAGVELFF; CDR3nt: TGTGCCTGGAGTGTGGGGCTAGCGGGAGTGGAGCTGTTTTTT
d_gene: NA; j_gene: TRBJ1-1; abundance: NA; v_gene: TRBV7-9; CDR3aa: CASSLLGTNTEAFF; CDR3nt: TGTGCCAGCAGCTTACTGGGGACGAACACTGAAGCTTTCTTT
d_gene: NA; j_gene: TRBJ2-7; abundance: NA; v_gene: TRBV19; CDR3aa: CASSIANGASYEQYF; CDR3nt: TGTGCCAGTAGTATAGCTAACGGGGCTTCCTACGAGCAGTACTTC
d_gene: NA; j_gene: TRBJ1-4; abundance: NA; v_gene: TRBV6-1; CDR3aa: CASSGLTGKVEKLFF; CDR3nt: TGTGCCAGCAGTGGGCTGACAGGAAAAGTTGAAAAACTGTTTTTT
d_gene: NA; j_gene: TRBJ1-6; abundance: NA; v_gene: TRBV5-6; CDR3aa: CASRQGNNSPLHF; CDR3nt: TGTGCCAGCAGACAGGGAAATAATTCACCCCTCCACTTT
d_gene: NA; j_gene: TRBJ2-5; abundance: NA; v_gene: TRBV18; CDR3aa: CASSPRGKETQYF; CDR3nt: TGTGCCAGCTCACCCCGGGGGAAGGAGACCCAGTACTTC
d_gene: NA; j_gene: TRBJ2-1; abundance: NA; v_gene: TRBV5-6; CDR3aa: CASSLPRLGGGNEQFF; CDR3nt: TGTGCCAGCAGCTTGCCCAGGCTGGGGGGCGGGAATGAGCAGTTCTTC
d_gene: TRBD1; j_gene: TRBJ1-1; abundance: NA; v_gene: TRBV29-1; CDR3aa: CSVEQGAGTEAFF; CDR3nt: TGCAGCGTTGAACAGGGGGCTGGGACTGAAGCTTTCTTT
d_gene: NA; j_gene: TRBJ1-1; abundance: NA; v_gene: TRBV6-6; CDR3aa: CASSYSIAGVNTEAFF; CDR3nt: TGTGCCAGCAGTTACTCGATTGCAGGGGTGAACACTGAAGCTTTCTTT
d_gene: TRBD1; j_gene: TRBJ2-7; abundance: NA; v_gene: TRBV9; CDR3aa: CASSTGGRYEQYF; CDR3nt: TGTGCCAGCTCGACAGGGGGACGGTACGAGCAGTACTTC